The 17 T cell receptor beta chains below were found in one sample sequenced in a study of CD8 T cells in ankylosing spondylitis. Whole-study findings and limits: Ankylosing spondylitis blood seemed to carry a telltale TCR beta motif made of under ten highly homologous variants.

These receptors' targets are unknown. TCRdb itself ran the 5' RACE reads through MiXCR, one entry per CDR3 protein. The sample carries roughly 400,000 distinct CDR3 sequences, around 24% recorded once. Material for sequencing was blood, either unsorted or a sorted T cell fraction (not recorded which). These receptors were taken from a male donor with ankylosing spondylitis.

This clonotype was counted a few times. The chain uses TRBV5-1 and TRBJ2-1, with D possibly TRBD2 on 6 matching bases. This CDR3 is built from 13 residues. Germline assignment: CDR1 SGHRS and CDR2 YFSETQ. With 5 bases removed from V and 7 bases from J, the gap between germline ends came to 13 bases. CDR3 loop: CASSHIRGNEQFF. DNA for the CDR3: TGCGCCAGCAGTCATATCCGGGGGAATGAGCAGTTCTTC. The entire variable domain, with the rest obtained from reference TRBV5-1 and TRBJ2-1, is as follows: KAGVTQTPRYLIKTRGQQVTLSCSPISGHRSVSWYQQTPGQGLQFLFEYFSETQRNKGNFPGRFSGRQFSNSRSEMNVSTLELGDSALYLCASSHIRGNEQFFGPGTRLTVL.

At least ten counts were recorded for this clonotype. J is TRBJ2-3 and V is TRBV29-1, with no clear D. Trimming removed 4 bases from V and 0 bases from J, with 8 bases in between. The germline V gene encodes CDR1 SQVTM and CDR2 ANQGSEA. The CDR3 has 13 amino acids. CDR3 protein: CSVVLWSTDTQYF. Here the CDR3 DNA reads TGCAGCGTTGTACTGTGGAGCACAGATACGCAGTATTTT.

This clonotype has only a few counts. The chain links TRBV7-2 to TRBJ2-3, with D possibly being TRBD1 (6 bases). The CDR3 totals 14 residues. The V end lost 1 base, the J end lost 5 bases, and 10 bases lay between the germline ends. Germline V gene data show CDR1 as SGHTA and CDR2 as FQGNSA. The CDR3 sequence is CASSLDRARDTQYF. CDR3 bases: TGTGCCAGCAGCTTAGACAGGGCACGAGATACGCAGTATTTT.

This clonotype was detected only a few times. The J gene is TRBJ2-3, the V gene TRBV20-1, with TRBD2 matching over 7 bases. CDR1 is DFQATT, CDR2 SNEGSKA, per germline (reference sequence). V lost 6 bases, J lost 6 bases, and 6 bases stayed unmatched. The CDR3 is made up of 12 amino acids. The CDR3 nucleotides are TGCAGTGCCGTGGCGGGAGCTGATACGCAGTATTTT. This translates into CSAVAGADTQYF.

The chain couples TRBV29-1 to TRBJ1-2, with D unclear. The CDR3 loop spans 11 amino acids. Germline V CDR1 and CDR2: SQVTM, ANQGSEA. V lost 4 bases, J lost 3 bases, and 6 bases lay in between. The CDR3 DNA reads TGCAGCGTTGTCCGGGACTATGGCTACACCTTC. Protein product: CSVVRDYGYTF.

This clonotype came up a few times. The gene calls are TRBV5-5 and TRBJ2-2; 9 positions agree with TRBD1. Germline values: CDR1 SGHKS, CDR2 YYEKEE (reference sequence). The J segment lost 7 bases and the V segment lost 4 bases, leaving 8 bases of the junction unmatched. CDR3 length equals 15 residues. Here the CDR3 reads CASSTRTGDGGELFF. The CDR3 DNA reads TGTGCCAGCAGCACGAGGACAGGGGACGGCGGGGAGCTGTTTTTT.

This sequence joins TRBV5-1 and TRBJ1-2; 7 nucleotides agree with TRBD1. CDR3 length: 15 residues. Per the germline V gene, CDR1 is SGHRS and CDR2 is YFSETQ. Losses at the gene ends were 4 bases for V and 0 bases for J; bases not matched to a gene: 6. The CDR3 DNA follows: TGCGCCAGCAGCGCCCGGCAGGGGGCTAACTATGGCTACACCTTC. Translating gives CASSARQGANYGYTF.

The V gene is TRBV11-2, the J gene TRBJ2-7; 8 bases align to TRBD2. Germline V gene lookup returns CDR1 SGHAT and CDR2 FQNNGV. This CDR3 spans 20 amino acids. Losses at the gene ends were 5 bases for V and 2 bases for J; bases not matched to a gene: 23. The CDR3 bases are TGTGCCAGCAGCCCCGAAATACGGTCCGGGAGGGACGCCTTAACCTACGAGCAGTACTTC. It is translated as CASSPEIRSGRDALTYEQYF.

With respect to this clonotype: Mismatch with germline at one junction end may stem from a read error. The J gene is TRBJ2-5, the V gene TRBV27; no reliable D call. Germline V gene lookup returns CDR1 MNHEY and CDR2 SMNVEV (reference sequence). CDR3 length: 13 residues. CDR3 nucleotides: TGTGCCAGCAGTTTAAAGGGTCAAGGGACCCAGTACTTC. Translated, it gives CASSLKGQGTQYF.

This clonotype was detected a few times. The chain is built from TRBV3-1 and TRBJ1-2, with D perhaps matching TRBD1 (6 bases). The CDR3 spans 12 residues. With 5 bases removed from V and 8 bases from J, the gap between germline ends came to 12 bases. CDR1 LGHDT and CDR2 YNNKEL come from the germline V gene (reference sequence). CDR3 sequence reads: CASSAWTVGYTF. CDR3 nucleotides: TGTGCCAGCAGCGCTTGGACAGTCGGCTACACCTTC.

The chain couples TRBV12-3 or TRBV12-4 to TRBJ1-1; 7 bases line up with TRBD1. Trimming at V came to 9 bases and at J to 0 bases, leaving 13 bases not matched to a gene. The CDR3 spans 16 residues. The CDR3, as DNA: TGTGCCAGTACCATAGGGAGGGGGCCTATGAACACTGAAGCTTTCTTT. Protein: CASTIGRGPMNTEAFF.

This chain uses TRBV20-1 with TRBJ2-1; 11 bases line up with TRBD2. The V gene's germline CDR1 is DFQATT and CDR2 SNEGSKA (reference sequence). V was pared by 5 bases and J by 4 bases, with 7 bases of the junction left unmatched. CDR3 length equals 15 residues. CDR3 coding DNA: TGCAGTGCTTCTCCCGGGACTAGCGGTTACAATGAGCAGTTCTTC. The encoded protein is CSASPGTSGYNEQFF.

The sample holds many counts of this clonotype. J is TRBJ1-5 and V is TRBV3-1; D gene uncertain. The CDR3 has 13 amino acids. V lost 0 bases and J 2 bases, leaving 2 bases between the germline ends. Per germline, CDR1 LGHDT and CDR2 YNNKEL (reference sequence). The CDR3 here is CASSQDGNQPQHF. For the CDR3, the DNA is TGTGCCAGCAGCCAAGACGGCAATCAGCCCCAGCATTTT. Variable domain in full (rest from reference TRBV3-1 and TRBJ1-5): DTAVSQTPKYLVTQMGNDKSIKCEQNLGHDTMYWYKQDSKKFLKIMFSYNNKELIINETVPNRFSPKSPDKAHLNLHINSLELGDSAVYFCASSQDGNQPQHFGDGTRLSIL.

In its sample, this clonotype was seen a few times. This sequence joins TRBV5-1 and TRBJ2-7; 8 bases fit TRBD2. With 4 bases clipped from V and 4 bases from J, the junction kept 7 bases outside the gene matches. CDR3 size: 14 residues. Germline-derived CDR1 and CDR2 are SGHRS and YFSETQ. This CDR3 is CASSTPGLEYEQYF. The CDR3 DNA sequence: TGCGCCAGCAGCACACCGGGACTAGAGTACGAGCAGTACTTC.

This clonotype was observed a few times. V gene TRBV12-3 or TRBV12-4 combines with J gene TRBJ1-5, with D uncertain. V was cut by 6 bases and J by 8 bases, with 11 bases left in between. The CDR3 totals 12 residues. CDR3 residues: CASSRAQEPQHF. The CDR3 bases are TGTGCCAGCAGCCGAGCGCAGGAGCCCCAGCATTTT.

A few counts support this clonotype. The rearrangement links TRBV20-1 to TRBJ1-4; D remains ambiguous. The germline V and J ends were trimmed by 5 bases and 5 bases, with 9 bases remaining between them. In germline, CDR1 is DFQATT, CDR2 SNEGSKA (reference sequence). This CDR3 has 12 residues. CDR3 sequence reads: CSALLSNEKLFF. The CDR3, as DNA: TGCAGTGCTCTGCTGTCCAATGAAAAACTGTTTTTT.

This clonotype came up a few times. J is TRBJ1-1 and V is TRBV20-1, with a possible D match to TRBD1 (6 bases). The germline gives CDR1 DFQATT, CDR2 SNEGSKA (reference sequence). This CDR3 spans 12 amino acids. V was trimmed by 5 bases and J by 6 bases, leaving 13 bases between them. The CDR3 DNA is TGCAGTGCTCAACAAGGGGGAGCTGAAGCTTTCTTT. Amino acid sequence: CSAQQGGAEAFF.